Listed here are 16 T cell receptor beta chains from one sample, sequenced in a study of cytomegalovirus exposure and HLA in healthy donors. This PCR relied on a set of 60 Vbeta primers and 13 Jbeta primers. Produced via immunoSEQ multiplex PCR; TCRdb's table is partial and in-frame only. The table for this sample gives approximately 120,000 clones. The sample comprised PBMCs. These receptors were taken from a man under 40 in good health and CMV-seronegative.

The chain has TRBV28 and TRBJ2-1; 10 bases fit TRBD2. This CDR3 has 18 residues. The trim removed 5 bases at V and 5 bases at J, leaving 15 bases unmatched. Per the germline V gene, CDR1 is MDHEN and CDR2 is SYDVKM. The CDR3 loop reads CASSTGLAVLSSNNEQFF. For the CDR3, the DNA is TGTGCCAGCAGTACCGGACTAGCGGTCCTGAGTAGCAACAATGAGCAGTTCTTC.

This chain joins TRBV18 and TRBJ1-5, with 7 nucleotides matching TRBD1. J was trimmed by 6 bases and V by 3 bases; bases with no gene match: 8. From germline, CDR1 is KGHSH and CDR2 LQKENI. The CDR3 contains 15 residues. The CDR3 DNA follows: TGTGCCAGCTCACCGTCCAGACAGGGAGTTCAGCCCCAGCATTTT. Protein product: CASSPSRQGVQPQHF.

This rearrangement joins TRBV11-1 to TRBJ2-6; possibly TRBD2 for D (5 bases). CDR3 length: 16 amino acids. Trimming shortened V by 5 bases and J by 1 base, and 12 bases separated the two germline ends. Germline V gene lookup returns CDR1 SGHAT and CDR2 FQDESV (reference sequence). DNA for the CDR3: TGTGCCAGCAGCCTATCTCGAGGGTCTGGGGCCAACGTCCTGACTTTC. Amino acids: CASSLSRGSGANVLTF.

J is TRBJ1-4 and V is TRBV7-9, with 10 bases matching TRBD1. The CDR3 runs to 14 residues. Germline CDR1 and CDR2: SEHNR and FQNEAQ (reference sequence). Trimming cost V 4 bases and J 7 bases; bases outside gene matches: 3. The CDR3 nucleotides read TGTGCCAGCAGCTCCGGGACAGGGGTTGAAAAACTGTTTTTT. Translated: CASSSGTGVEKLFF.

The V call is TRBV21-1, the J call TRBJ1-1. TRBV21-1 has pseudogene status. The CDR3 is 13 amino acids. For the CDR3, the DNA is TGTGCCAGCAGCAGGGGGGAGTTGGCTGAAGCTTTCTTT. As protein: CASSRGELAEAFF.

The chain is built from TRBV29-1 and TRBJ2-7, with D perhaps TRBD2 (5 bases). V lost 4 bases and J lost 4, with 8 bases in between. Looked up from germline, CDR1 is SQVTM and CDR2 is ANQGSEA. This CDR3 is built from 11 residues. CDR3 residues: CSVARGYEQYF. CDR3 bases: TGCAGCGTTGCCCGCGGGTACGAGCAGTACTTC.

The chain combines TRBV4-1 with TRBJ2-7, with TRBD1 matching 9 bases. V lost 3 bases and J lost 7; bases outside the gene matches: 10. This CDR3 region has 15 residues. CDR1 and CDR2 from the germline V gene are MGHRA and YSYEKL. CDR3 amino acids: CASSQGTGRGEEQYF. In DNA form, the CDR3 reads TGCGCCAGCAGCCAGGGGACAGGGAGGGGGGAAGAGCAGTACTTC.

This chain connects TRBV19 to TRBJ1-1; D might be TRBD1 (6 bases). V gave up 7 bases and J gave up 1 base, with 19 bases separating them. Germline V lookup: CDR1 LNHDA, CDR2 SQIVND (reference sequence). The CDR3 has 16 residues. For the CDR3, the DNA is TGTGCCAGTACCCGTCCAGGGGCCAGCAGGAACACTGAAGCTTTCTTT. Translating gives CASTRPGASRNTEAFF.

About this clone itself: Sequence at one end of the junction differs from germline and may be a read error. CDR3 nucleotides: TGTGCCACCAGCAGAGATAGGAGGACGGTGAAATTCGCCAAAAACATTCAGCACTTC. Encoded protein: CATSRDRRTVKFAKNIQHF. The genes are TRBV15 and TRBJ2-4; a possible D gene is TRBD2 (5 bases). Looked up from germline, CDR1 is LNHNV and CDR2 is YYDKDF (reference sequence). This CDR3 contains 19 residues.

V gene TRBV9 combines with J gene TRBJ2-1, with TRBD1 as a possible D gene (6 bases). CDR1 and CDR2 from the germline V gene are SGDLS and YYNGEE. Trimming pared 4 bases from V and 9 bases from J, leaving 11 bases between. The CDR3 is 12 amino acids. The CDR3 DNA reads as TGTGCCAGCAGCCCGCAGGGGTCTGAGCAGTTCTTC. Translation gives CASSPQGSEQFF. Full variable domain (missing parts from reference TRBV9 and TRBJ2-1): DSGVTQTPKHLITATGQRVTLRCSPRSGDLSVYWYQQSLDQGLQFLIQYYNGEERAKGNILERFSAQQFPDLHSELNLSSLELGDSALYFCASSPQGSEQFFGPGTRLTVL.

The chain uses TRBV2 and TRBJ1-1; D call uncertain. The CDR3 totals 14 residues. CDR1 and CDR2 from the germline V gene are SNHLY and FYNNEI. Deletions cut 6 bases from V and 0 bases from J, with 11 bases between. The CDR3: CASRDRDLNTEAFF. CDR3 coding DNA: TGTGCCAGCAGGGACCGGGATTTGAACACTGAAGCTTTCTTT.

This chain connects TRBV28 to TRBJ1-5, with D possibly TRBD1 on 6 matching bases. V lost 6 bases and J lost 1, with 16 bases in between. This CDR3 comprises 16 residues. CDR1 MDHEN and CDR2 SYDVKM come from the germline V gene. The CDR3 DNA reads TGTGCCAGCAGCTCCCTCGAGGGGGGGAGCAATCAGCCCCAGCATTTT. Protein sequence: CASSSLEGGSNQPQHF. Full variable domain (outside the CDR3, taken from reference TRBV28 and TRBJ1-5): DVKVTQSSRYLVKRTGEKVFLECVQDMDHENMFWYRQDPGLGLRLIYFSYDVKMKEKGDIPEGYSVSREKKERFSLILESASTNQTSMYLCASSSLEGGSNQPQHFGDGTRLSIL.

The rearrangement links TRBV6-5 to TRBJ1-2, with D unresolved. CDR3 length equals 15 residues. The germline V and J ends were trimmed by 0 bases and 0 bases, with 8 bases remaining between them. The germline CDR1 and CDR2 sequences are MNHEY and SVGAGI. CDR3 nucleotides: TGTGCCAGCAGTTACTCGAGAGGAACTAACTATGGCTACACCTTC. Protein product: CASSYSRGTNYGYTF.

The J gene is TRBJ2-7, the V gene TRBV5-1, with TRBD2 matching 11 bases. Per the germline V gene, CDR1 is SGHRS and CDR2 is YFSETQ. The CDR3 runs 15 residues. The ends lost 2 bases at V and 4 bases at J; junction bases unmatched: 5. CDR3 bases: TGCGCCAGCAGCTTCACCGGACTAGCGGGTTACGAGCAGTACTTC. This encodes CASSFTGLAGYEQYF.

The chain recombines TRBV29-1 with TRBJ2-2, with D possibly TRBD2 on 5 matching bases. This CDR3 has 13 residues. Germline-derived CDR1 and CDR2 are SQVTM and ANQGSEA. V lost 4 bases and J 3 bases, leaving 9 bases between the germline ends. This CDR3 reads CSVGGLYTGELFF. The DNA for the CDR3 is TGCAGCGTTGGAGGACTGTACACCGGGGAGCTGTTTTTT.

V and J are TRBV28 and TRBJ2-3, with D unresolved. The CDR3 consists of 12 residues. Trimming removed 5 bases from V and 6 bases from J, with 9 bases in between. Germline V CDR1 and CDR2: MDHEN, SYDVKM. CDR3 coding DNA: TGTGCCAGCAGTCTAGATTCGGATACGCAGTATTTT. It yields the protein CASSLDSDTQYF.